Below are 19 T cell receptor beta chains sequenced from a single sample in a study of T-cell reconstitution after alpha-beta-depleted transplantation in children. It was with unique molecular identifiers that the TCRbeta library was prepared. A single record per CDR3 protein comes from TCRdb applying MiXCR to the PCR reads. The sample contains 640,000 or so distinct CDR3 sequences, 15% to 20% of which appear only once. The sample consisted of PBMCs from the stem cell graft donor, taken from the stem cell graft. The receptors shown here come from a human donor who donated a stem cell graft to a child with acute myeloid leukemia.

This clonotype was observed many times. The V call is TRBV29-1, the J call TRBJ1-2; no definite D call. The length of the CDR3 is 14 residues. Germline-derived CDR1 and CDR2 are SQVTM and ANQGSEA. Deletions cut 4 bases from V and 8 bases from J, with 20 bases between. The CDR3, as DNA: TGCAGCGTTGTCGTTCCACCTAGGTTTTTGGGCTACACCTTC. This codes for CSVVVPPRFLGYTF.

This clonotype was observed a few times. This rearrangement joins TRBV10-3 to TRBJ2-3; 9 bases are shared with TRBD1. The germline V gene encodes CDR1 ENHRY and CDR2 SYGVKD. The CDR3 sequence is 16 residues long. V was pared by 2 bases and J by 1 base, with 4 bases of the junction left unmatched. CDR3 region: CAISEPRTGGTDTQYF. As DNA, the CDR3 is TGTGCCATCAGTGAGCCGAGGACAGGGGGCACAGATACGCAGTATTTT.

In DNA form, the CDR3 reads TGTGCCAGCACTGGGAGGCGTGGCTATGGCTACACCTTC. Its translation is CASTGRRGYGYTF. This chain uses TRBV12-3 or TRBV12-4 with TRBJ1-2, with no clear D. The V gene lost 7 bases and the J gene lost 4 bases, with 13 bases spanning the gap. The CDR3 is made up of 13 amino acids.

V and J are TRBV5-1 and TRBJ2-1; 10 bases line up with TRBD2. This CDR3 region has 17 residues. The germline CDR1 and CDR2 sequences are SGHRS and YFSETQ. Trimming at V came to 1 base and at J to 4 bases, leaving 8 bases not matched to a gene. CDR3 nucleotide sequence: TGCGCCAGCAGCTTGATCCCTAGCGGGGGTGGATACAATGAGCAGTTCTTC. It specifies CASSLIPSGGGYNEQFF.

The table lists this clonotype with many counts. The CDR3 is CSARGLALNEQFF. In DNA, the CDR3 is TGCAGTGCTAGAGGGCTAGCGTTAAATGAGCAGTTCTTC. The chain is built from TRBV20-1 and TRBJ2-1; TRBD2 is a possible D gene (6 bases). Trimming took off 1 base at V and 7 bases at J, with 11 bases between the two ends. Germline CDR1 is DFQATT and CDR2 is SNEGSKA (reference sequence). CDR3 length equals 13 residues.

The V and J genes are TRBV6-1 and TRBJ2-1; either TRBD1 or TRBD2 may supply D (5 bases each). Trimming took off 3 bases at V and 5 bases at J, with 20 bases between the two ends. The CDR3 covers 17 residues. Looked up from germline, CDR1 is MNHNS and CDR2 is SASEGT. Here the CDR3 DNA reads TGTGCCAGCAGTGAGAGGGGCGGAAGGGATTGGCACAATGAGCAGTTCTTC. The encoded protein is CASSERGGRDWHNEQFF.

This sequence joins TRBV24-1 and TRBJ2-3; TRBD2 agrees at 7 bases. Germline V gene lookup returns CDR1 KGHDR and CDR2 SFDVKD. This CDR3 has 14 residues. Germline trimming cut 4 bases from V and 1 base from J; bases unmatched to any gene: 1. CDR3 DNA sequence: TGTGCCACCAGTGAGGGACTACGCACAGATACGCAGTATTTT. This gives the protein CATSEGLRTDTQYF.

This clonotype was seen only a few times. The genes are TRBV3-1 and TRBJ1-6; D not resolved. Trimming shortened V by 2 bases and J by 7 bases, and 3 bases separated the two germline ends. The length of the CDR3 is 12 residues. The germline V gene encodes CDR1 LGHDT and CDR2 YNNKEL (reference sequence). Written as DNA, the CDR3 is TGTGCCAGCAGCCAACGGAATTCACCCCTCCACTTT. Its translation is CASSQRNSPLHF.

The chain employs TRBV7-8 and TRBJ2-7, with D uncertain. This CDR3 is 14 amino acids long. V was clipped by 1 base and J by 2 bases, with 9 bases between them. Germline V gene data show CDR1 as SGHVS and CDR2 as FQNEAQ. CDR3 nucleotides: TGTGCCAGCAGCTTAGGAATTAGAGCCTACGAGCAGTACGTC. It encodes CASSLGIRAYEQYV.

The rearrangement uses TRBV18 and TRBJ1-5; D might be TRBD1 (5 bases). The CDR3 spans 17 residues. Trimming pared 3 bases from V and 0 bases from J, leaving 15 bases between. CDR1 is KGHSH, CDR2 LQKENI, per germline. CDR3 sequence: CASSPVQGGYSNQPQHF. The DNA of the CDR3 is TGTGCCAGCTCACCGGTCCAGGGAGGCTATAGCAATCAGCCCCAGCATTTT.

In its sample, this clonotype was seen many times. V is TRBV6-5 and J is TRBJ1-2; D ambiguous. CDR3 length equals 15 residues. Trimming removed 0 bases from V and 2 bases from J, with 10 bases in between. CDR1 and CDR2 from the germline V gene are MNHEY and SVGAGI. This chain's CDR3 is CASSYSTGLNYGYTF. The DNA for the CDR3 is TGTGCCAGCAGTTACTCGACTGGGTTGAACTATGGCTACACCTTC.

Ten or more counts support this clonotype. This chain uses TRBV20-1 with TRBJ2-1; D is perhaps TRBD2 (5 bases). Trimming shortened V by 1 base and J by 6 bases, and 13 bases separated the two germline ends. The CDR3 totals 14 residues. The V gene's germline CDR1 is DFQATT and CDR2 SNEGSKA (reference sequence). The CDR3 here is CSARVRGNLNEQFF. CDR3 DNA: TGCAGTGCTAGAGTCCGGGGAAACCTCAATGAGCAGTTCTTC.

This clonotype was observed many times. This sequence joins TRBV29-1 and TRBJ2-2; tentatively, D is TRBD1 (6 bases). Trimming pared 3 bases from V and 5 bases from J, leaving 7 bases between. This CDR3 comprises 12 residues. Germline V gene data show CDR1 as SQVTM and CDR2 as ANQGSEA. CDR3 sequence: CSVDTGTGELFF. The CDR3 nucleotides read TGCAGCGTTGATACAGGGACCGGGGAGCTGTTTTTT.

This clonotype was seen ten or more times. The V and J genes are TRBV7-6 and TRBJ2-3, with 7 bases lining up with TRBD1. Germline V gene lookup returns CDR1 SGHVS and CDR2 FNYEAQ. The CDR3 consists of 15 residues. With 4 bases clipped from V and 0 bases from J, the junction kept 4 bases outside the gene matches. The CDR3 DNA follows: TGTGCCAGCAGCTCACAGGGGAAAAGCACAGATACGCAGTATTTT. Protein sequence: CASSSQGKSTDTQYF.

V usage is TRBV30 and J usage is TRBJ2-3; D ambiguous. Trimming left V 1 base short and J 4 bases short, with 6 bases between. CDR3 length: 12 residues. Germline assignment: CDR1 GTSNPN and CDR2 SVGIG (reference sequence). The CDR3 DNA reads TGTGCCTGGAGTGATCCGGCAGATACGCAGTATTTT. Its translation is CAWSDPADTQYF. Supplemented by reference TRBV30 and TRBJ2-3, the full variable domain reads SQTIHQWPATLVQPVGSPLSLECTVEGTSNPNLYWYRQAAGRGLQLLFYSVGIGQISSEVPQNLSASRPQDRQFILSSKKLLLSDSGFYLCAWSDPADTQYFGPGTRLTVL.

The chain joins TRBV7-6 to TRBJ2-2; D gene uncertain. CDR1 and CDR2 (germline): SGHVS, FNYEAQ. This CDR3 spans 16 amino acids. V gave up 0 bases and J gave up 4 bases, with 12 bases separating them. The CDR3 sequence: CASSLAGRTATGELFF. Written as DNA, the CDR3 is TGTGCCAGCAGCTTAGCCGGACGAACGGCCACCGGGGAGCTGTTTTTT.

This clonotype came up many times. V and J are TRBV9 and TRBJ2-5, with D uncertain. The CDR3 is 14 residues long. Per germline, CDR1 SGDLS and CDR2 YYNGEE. Trimming removed 0 bases at V and 2 bases at J, with 8 bases between. The CDR3 sequence is CASSVGVGQETQYF. DNA for the CDR3: TGTGCCAGCAGCGTAGGGGTCGGACAAGAGACCCAGTACTTC. The full variable domain, its missing parts supplied by reference TRBV9 and TRBJ2-5, is DSGVTQTPKHLITATGQRVTLRCSPRSGDLSVYWYQQSLDQGLQFLIQYYNGEERAKGNILERFSAQQFPDLHSELNLSSLELGDSALYFCASSVGVGQETQYFGPGTRLLVL.

This clonotype was detected ten times or more. The V gene is TRBV10-3, the J gene TRBJ2-1; 9 nucleotides match TRBD2. V shed 8 bases and J 7 bases; nucleotides not matched to a gene: 6. Germline CDR1 and CDR2: ENHRY and SYGVKD. CDR3 length equals 13 residues. The CDR3 coding sequence is TGTGCCATCTATGGACTAGCGATGAATGAGCAGTTCTTC. Amino acids: CAIYGLAMNEQFF.

There are a few counts of this clonotype. This chain links TRBV20-1 with TRBJ2-7; D unclear. V was trimmed by 0 bases and J by 0 bases, leaving 9 bases between them. CDR3 length equals 14 residues. The germline gives CDR1 DFQATT, CDR2 SNEGSKA (reference sequence). The CDR3 here is CSAREPGGSYEQYV. CDR3 DNA: TGCAGTGCTAGAGAACCTGGCGGCTCCTACGAGCAGTACGTC.